Sequencing of this T cell receptor (beta chain) was carried out in a study of T cell repertoires in cytomegalovirus infection. Whole-study context: Shared public TCR beta signatures pointed to both CMV infection and a matching HLA type.

TCRdb independently ran MiXCR on the reads; one entry per CDR3 protein. The repertoire has about 320,000 distinct CDR3 sequences, approximately 9.5% of them found once; the top ten carry 4.3%. CDR1 and CDR2 from the germline V gene are SEHNR and FQNEAQ (reference sequence). Trimming took 1 base from V and 4 from J, leaving 9 bases between them. This CDR3 comprises 14 residues. The chain couples TRBV7-9 to TRBJ2-3, with TRBD2 as a possible D gene (6 bases). The source material was PBMCs. This clonotype was sampled from a human donor in good health (CMV status not recorded). Some clones in this sample may be carry-over from other donors' samples. CDR3 amino acids: CASSLGGVPDTQYF. In DNA, the CDR3 is TGTGCCAGCAGCTTAGGCGGGGTGCCAGATACGCAGTATTTT.